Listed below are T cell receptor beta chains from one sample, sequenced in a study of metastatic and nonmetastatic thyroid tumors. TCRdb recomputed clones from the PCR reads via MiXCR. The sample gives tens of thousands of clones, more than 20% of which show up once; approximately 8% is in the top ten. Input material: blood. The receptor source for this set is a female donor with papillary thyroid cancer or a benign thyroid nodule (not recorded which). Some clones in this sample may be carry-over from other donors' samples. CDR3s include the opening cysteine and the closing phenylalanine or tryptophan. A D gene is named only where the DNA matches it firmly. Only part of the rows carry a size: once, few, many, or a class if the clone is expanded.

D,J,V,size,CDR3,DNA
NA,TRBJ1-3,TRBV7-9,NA,CACSSPARGGITIYF,TGTGCCTGCAGCTCCCCGGCCAGGGGTGGAATCACCATATATTTT
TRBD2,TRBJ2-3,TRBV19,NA,CASSMAGGQDTQYF,TGTGCCAGTAGTATGGCGGGGGGGCAGGATACGCAGTATTTT
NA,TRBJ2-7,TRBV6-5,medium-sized,CASSYSKDSYYEQYF,TGTGCCAGCAGTTACTCGAAGGACAGCTACTACGAGCAGTACTTC
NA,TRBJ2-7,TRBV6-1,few,CASSQDVNPTYEQYF,TGTGCCAGCAGCCAAGATGTTAACCCCACCTACGAGCAGTACTTC
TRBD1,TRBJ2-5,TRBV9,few,CASSLAGGGLQETQYF,TGTGCCAGCAGCTTAGCAGGGGGTGGACTCCAAGAGACCCAGTACTTC
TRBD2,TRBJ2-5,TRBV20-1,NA,CSARGGASGQTRYQETQYF,TGCAGTGCTAGGGGAGGGGCTAGCGGGCAAACTCGATACCAAGAGACCCAGTACTTC
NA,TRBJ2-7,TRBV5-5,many,CASTRGAPGSYEQYF,TGTGCCAGCACCCGCGGCGCTCCGGGCTCCTACGAGCAGTACTTC
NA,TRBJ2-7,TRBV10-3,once,CANRICPIGNGVYQQYF,TGTGCCAACCGTATCTGTCCGATCGGGAACGGGGTCTACCAGCAGTACTTC
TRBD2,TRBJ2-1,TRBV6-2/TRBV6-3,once,CASSYSGGRGGLGEQFF,TGTGCCAGCAGTTACTCCGGGGGGCGGGGGGGACTGGGTGAGCAGTTCTTC
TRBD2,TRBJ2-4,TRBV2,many,CASIRDYGNIQYF,TGTGCCAGCATTCGGGACTATGGGAACATTCAGTACTTC
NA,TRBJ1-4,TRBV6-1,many,CASRKQGTNEKLFF,TGTGCCAGCAGAAAACAGGGAACTAATGAAAAACTGTTTTTT
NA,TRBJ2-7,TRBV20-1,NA,CSAREGAEDPEQYF,TGCAGTGCTAGAGAGGGGGCAGAGGACCCAGAGCAGTACTTC
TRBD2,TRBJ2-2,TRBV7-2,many,CASSFAGGPGGELFF,TGTGCCAGCAGCTTTGCGGGAGGGCCGGGCGGGGAGCTGTTTTTT
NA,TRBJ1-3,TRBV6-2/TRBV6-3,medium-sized,CATRESSGNTIYF,TGTGCCACTAGGGAGAGCTCTGGAAACACCATATATTTT
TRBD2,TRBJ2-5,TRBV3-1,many,CASSRSGGMQETQYF,TGTGCCAGCAGCCGGAGCGGGGGGATGCAAGAGACCCAGTACTTC
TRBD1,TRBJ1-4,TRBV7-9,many,CASSSTGEREKLFF,TGTGCCAGCAGCTCCACAGGGGAACGGGAAAAACTGTTTTTT
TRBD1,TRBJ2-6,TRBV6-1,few,CASMKGQGGSGANVLTF,TGTGCCAGCATGAAGGGACAGGGGGGCTCTGGGGCCAACGTCCTTACTTTC
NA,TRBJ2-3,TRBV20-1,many,CSARGGATGMGTDTQYF,TGCAGTGCTAGGGGGGGGGCGACAGGGATGGGCACAGATACGCAGTATTTT
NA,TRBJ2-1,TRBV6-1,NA,CASYRGVSYNEQFF,TGTGCCAGCTATCGGGGCGTATCCTACAATGAGCAGTTCTTC
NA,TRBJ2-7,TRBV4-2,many,CASSRGQGLGEQYF,TGTGCCAGCAGCCGGGGGCAGGGACTGGGTGAGCAGTACTTC
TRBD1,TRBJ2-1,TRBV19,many,CASSTSGGEQFF,TGTGCCAGTAGTACTTCAGGGGGAGAGCAGTTCTTC
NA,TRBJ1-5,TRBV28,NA,CASNMTQPQHF,TGTGCCAGCAATATGACTCAGCCCCAGCATTTT